Shown below are 13 T cell receptor beta chains from a single sample sequenced in a study of T cells in localized non-small cell lung cancer. The method was immunoSEQ multiplex PCR; TCRdb's version includes in-frame clones alone and lacks a portion of them. The sample has about 27,000 clones, 75% to 90% seen once. This specimen was peripheral blood, taken before any cancer treatment. Every receptor here comes from a female donor over 55 with stage II squamous cell lung carcinoma.

The rearrangement links TRBV11-2 to TRBJ1-2; 8 nucleotides match TRBD1. Trimming removed 1 base from V and 8 bases from J; junction bases left unmatched: 9. Germline CDR1 SGHAT, CDR2 FQNNGV. The CDR3 runs to 15 residues. CDR3 in amino acids: CASSLVARGHLGYTF. The CDR3 DNA follows: TGTGCCAGCAGCTTAGTAGCCAGGGGGCATTTAGGCTACACCTTC.

For the CDR3, the DNA is TGTGCCAGCAGGGACCCCCAAATTGGCTACAATGAGCAGTTCTTC. This translates into CASRDPQIGYNEQFF. This rearrangement joins TRBV6-1 to TRBJ2-1; no clear D gene. The V gene lost 6 bases and the J gene lost 3 bases, with 15 bases spanning the gap. Germline-derived CDR1 and CDR2 are MNHNS and SASEGT. This CDR3 has 15 residues.

V is TRBV7-9 and J is TRBJ1-5, with unresolved D. Germline V CDR1 and CDR2: SEHNR, FQNEAQ (reference sequence). Trimming stripped 2 bases from V and 7 bases from J, with 9 bases between. This CDR3 is built from 13 residues. The CDR3 loop reads CASSLIGSQPQHF. The CDR3 DNA sequence: TGTGCCAGCAGCTTAATAGGTTCCCAGCCCCAGCATTTT.

This clone has only a few counts. The chain uses TRBV5-1 and TRBJ2-5; 7 bases are shared with TRBD1. The CDR3 is 15 residues long. The junction had 7 bases not matched to a gene; V was cut back by 4 bases and J by 1 base. CDR1 is SGHRS, CDR2 YFSETQ, per germline. The CDR3 nucleotides read TGCGCCAGCAGCCGAGGGACAGAACCCCAAGAGACCCAGTACTTC. Amino acid sequence: CASSRGTEPQETQYF. Using reference TRBV5-1 and TRBJ2-5 for the parts outside the CDR3, the full variable domain is KAGVTQTPRYLIKTRGQQVTLSCSPISGHRSVSWYQQTPGQGLQFLFEYFSETQRNKGNFPGRFSGRQFSNSRSEMNVSTLELGDSALYLCASSRGTEPQETQYFGPGTRLLVL.

This clone is a singleton in its sample. The genes are TRBV5-6 and TRBJ2-1; perhaps D is TRBD1 or TRBD2 (6 bases each). The germline gives CDR1 SGHDT, CDR2 YYEEEE. The V end lost 1 base, the J end lost 4 bases, and 12 bases lay between the germline ends. CDR3 length: 15 amino acids. The CDR3 is CASSLTGARYNEQFF. CDR3 nucleotide sequence: TGTGCCAGCAGCTTGACGGGGGCTCGATACAATGAGCAGTTCTTC.

The rearrangement links TRBV2 to TRBJ2-3; no definite D call. The V and J ends lost 5 bases and 0 bases respectively, with 9 bases between them. Germline V CDR1 and CDR2: SNHLY, FYNNEI. There are 14 residues in the CDR3. CDR3 DNA sequence: TGTGCCAGCAGTTATTTCACTAGCACAGATACGCAGTATTTT. Residues: CASSYFTSTDTQYF.

The rearrangement links TRBV19 to TRBJ1-5; D might be TRBD1 (6 bases). Germline CDR1 LNHDA, CDR2 SQIVND (reference sequence). The CDR3 loop spans 13 amino acids. Trimming stripped 5 bases from V and 5 bases from J, with 10 bases between. The CDR3 spells CASSPGGDQPQHF. The DNA for the CDR3 is TGTGCCAGTAGTCCGGGGGGCGATCAGCCCCAGCATTTT.

The rearrangement joins TRBV18 to TRBJ2-6; TRBD1 matches at 9 bases. The germline gives CDR1 KGHSH, CDR2 LQKENI. The CDR3 has 18 residues. The ends lost 3 bases at V and 4 bases at J; junction bases unmatched: 10. The CDR3 coding sequence is TGTGCCAGCTCACCCGTCCCGGGACAGGGAGCCGGGGCCAACGTCCTGACTTTC. Its translation: CASSPVPGQGAGANVLTF.

V gene TRBV7-8 combines with J gene TRBJ2-1; the D gene is possibly TRBD2 (6 bases). V was trimmed by 4 bases and J by 5 bases, leaving 15 bases between them. This CDR3 region has 15 residues. Germline CDR1 is SGHVS and CDR2 is FQNEAQ. The CDR3: CASSSRPGVNNEQFF. As DNA, the CDR3 is TGTGCCAGCAGCTCACGCCCGGGAGTCAACAATGAGCAGTTCTTC.

The chain is built from TRBV10-3 and TRBJ2-7; no clear D. The CDR3 runs 13 residues. Trimming removed 4 bases at V and 1 base at J, with 8 bases between. The germline gives CDR1 ENHRY, CDR2 SYGVKD. The CDR3 bases are TGTGCCATCAGTGGGCGGCTGTCCTACGAGCAGTACTTC. Encoded protein: CAISGRLSYEQYF.

The chain carries TRBV30 and TRBJ2-7; D is perhaps TRBD1 or TRBD2 (5 bases each). In germline, CDR1 is GTSNPN, CDR2 SVGIG (reference sequence). This CDR3 comprises 14 residues. V was clipped by 5 bases and J by 5 bases, with 19 bases between them. The CDR3 DNA sequence: TGTGCCTGGGGAAGGGGACGGGGAAAGAACGAGCAGTACTTC. It codes for CAWGRGRGKNEQYF.

The genes are TRBV29-1 and TRBJ2-3, with D perhaps TRBD1 (5 bases). This CDR3 has 12 residues. The V gene lost 0 bases and the J gene lost 6 bases, with 7 bases spanning the gap. Germline CDR1 and CDR2: SQVTM and ANQGSEA. CDR3 coding DNA: TGCAGCGTTGAAGATAACAGGGATACGCAGTATTTT. Its protein product is CSVEDNRDTQYF.

The chain combines TRBV10-1 with TRBJ2-1, with 7 bases lining up with TRBD2. The CDR3 has 16 amino acids. Germline V gene sequence: CDR1 WNHNN, CDR2 SYGVQD (reference sequence). With V trimmed by 5 bases and J by 6 bases, 13 bases remained unmatched. CDR3 protein: CASSSDSAGAINEQFF. CDR3 in DNA: TGCGCCAGCAGTTCAGATTCGGCGGGAGCCATCAATGAGCAGTTCTTC.